This T cell receptor beta chain stems from a study of shared clonotypes between healthy human individuals (dated by TCRdb to 2019 to 2021). A note on the overall study: Two women and three men aged 18 to 49 years were included in the cohort. Per donor, leukapheresis produced somewhere between about 0.94 and 9.5 billion PBMCs. To increase sequencing depth and limit assay-specific biases, TCR repertoire library preparation and sequencing were carried out by different laboratories using diverse techniques. For each donor, CD4 naive and CD4 memory were each run on three plates, CD8 naive on two plates, and CD8 memory on one plate. The study deeply sequenced blood TCR repertoires of five healthy adults to estimate repertoire size and the extent of clonotype sharing between individuals. Overall results and qualifications from the work: Sampling was limited to blood, and TCR repertoires in tissue likely differ from TCR repertoires in blood. Sharing across a few donors was observed for around 5% of naive CD4, over 3% of naive CD8, 2% to 2.5% of memory CD4, and approximately 0.41% of memory CD8 clonotypes. Naive subsets generally had larger estimated clonotype richness than memory subsets did. Rarefaction of sorted-subset datasets indicated incomplete sequencing despite the large sequencing depth. Clonotypes shared by all four sorted-subset donors showed higher generation probabilities than non-shared clonotypes. The small number of donors limited the genetic and exposure-history diversity represented. Based on pairwise subsampling, the degree of clonotype sharing among donors was expected to be affected by sequencing depth.

Donors were healthy HIV-negative adults with no recently reported acute infections or vaccinations. Every donor was a Caucasian adult living in Nashville, Tennessee, USA. CD4+ T cells were enriched through magnetic negative selection, after which naive cells were positively selected on CD45RA and the remaining negative fraction served as the memory subset. After blood collection by leukapheresis, PBMCs were isolated using Ficoll-Histopaque density gradient centrifugation and then cryopreserved in the vapor phase of liquid nitrogen. Analytical flow cytometry was used to check the purity and quantity of each magnetically sorted T cell population. Each sorted fraction had its genomic DNA isolated and then quantified by UV absorbance on a Nanodrop 2000c. The cysteine opens and the phenylalanine closes a CDR3 of 16 amino acids. CDR3 DNA is the only sequence kept; it has 48 bases, read in frame from the first base. The germline V and J ends show losses of 1 base and 5 bases respectively, and no gene match explains 4 bases of the junction. Via the germline V gene, CDR1 is SGDLS and CDR2 YYNGEE.

Using the deep immunoSEQ assay, multiplex PCR amplified TCR CDR3 regions from genomic DNA. Extracted genomic DNA from each cell subset was spread evenly across all wells of several immunoSEQ 96-well plates, with each plate serving as a replicate. For sorted subsets, approximately 190 ng of genomic DNA, equivalent to some 30,000 T cell genomes, went into each replicate PCR. The purified libraries were quantified using a Qubit 3.0 fluorometer, sized with a Bioanalyzer 2100, and then quantified again using the KAPA Library Quantification kit. Every immunoSEQ 96-well plate was sequenced on a dedicated single-read 150-cycle Illumina NextSeq 550 flow cell. The paper's processing steps were these. Because only junctional sequences without quality scores were contained in the immunoSEQ output, filtering matching that applied to full-length reads could not be performed. To assign V/J genes and CDR3, sequences were annotated against IMGT germline references using PyIR, a Python wrapper for IgBLAST v1.9. Reads were removed for weak V/J assignments (E-value above 1e-6), missing CDR3, stop codons, out-of-frame junctions, or ambiguous translated residues. A V3J clonotype was defined by an identical inferred V gene, J gene, and CDR3 amino acid sequence. Percentage overlap between repertoires was calculated by dividing the number of shared unique clonotypes by the size of the smaller repertoire. Three approaches were used to assess repertoire richness: RTK rarefaction, the Chao1 estimator, and Recon v2.1 estimates of unobserved clonotypes. For all TCRbeta clonotypes obtained by the gDNA method from a few donors, generation probabilities were computed with OLGA. As stored in TCRdb, this immuneACCESS dataset retains in-frame rearrangements with V and J assigned. A fraction of the clones does not appear; measured against another copy, unresolved V genes explain less than half of the discrepancy, and the remainder lacks a known reason. The V and J calls and the clone size are those of that table, but D and trimming were determined from the DNA. This sample comprises around 1.4 million clones, less than 99% of them detected only once. The ten largest make up under 0.45% of the sample.

Regarding this clone: Its antigen is currently not known. No qualities accompany the bases; no much larger clone lies one base away.

In this chain, TRBV9 is recombined with TRBJ2-7; TRBD2 agrees with 15 junctional bases. What was sequenced was naive CD4+ T cells sorted from blood. Reading the label with the study, this specimen's cell subset or site is: CD45RA+ positively selected. The sequence was collected from a man younger than 40 in good health. In nucleotide form, the sequence is TGTGCCAGCAGCGTAACCGGACTAGCGGGAGGGAACGAGCAGTACTTC. Its protein reads: CASSVTGLAGGNEQYF.